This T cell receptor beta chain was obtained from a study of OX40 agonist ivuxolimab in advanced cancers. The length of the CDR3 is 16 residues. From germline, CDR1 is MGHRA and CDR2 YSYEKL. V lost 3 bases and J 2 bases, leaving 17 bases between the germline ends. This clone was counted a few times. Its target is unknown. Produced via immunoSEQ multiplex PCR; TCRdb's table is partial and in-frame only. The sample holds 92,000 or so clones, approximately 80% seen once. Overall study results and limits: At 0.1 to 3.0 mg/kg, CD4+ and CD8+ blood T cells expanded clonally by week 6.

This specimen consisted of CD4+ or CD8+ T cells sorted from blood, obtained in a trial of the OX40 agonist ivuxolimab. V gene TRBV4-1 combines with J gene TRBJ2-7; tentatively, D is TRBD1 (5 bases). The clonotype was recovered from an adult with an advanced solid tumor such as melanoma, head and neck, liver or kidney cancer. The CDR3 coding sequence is TGCGCCAGCAGCCAGACCCTGCAGGGATTAACCTACGAGCAGTACTTC. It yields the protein CASSQTLQGLTYEQYF.